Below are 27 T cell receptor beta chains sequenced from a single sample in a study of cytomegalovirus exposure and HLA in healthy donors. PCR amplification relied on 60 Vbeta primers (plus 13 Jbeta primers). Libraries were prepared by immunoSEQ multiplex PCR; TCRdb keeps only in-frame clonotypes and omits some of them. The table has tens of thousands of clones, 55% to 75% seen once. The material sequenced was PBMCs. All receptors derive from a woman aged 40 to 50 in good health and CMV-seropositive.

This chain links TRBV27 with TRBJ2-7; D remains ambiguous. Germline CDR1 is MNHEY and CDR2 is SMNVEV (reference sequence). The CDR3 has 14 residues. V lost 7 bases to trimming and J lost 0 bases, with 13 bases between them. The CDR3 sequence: CASMIQTNSYEQYF. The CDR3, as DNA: TGTGCCAGCATGATACAGACAAACTCCTACGAGCAGTACTTC.

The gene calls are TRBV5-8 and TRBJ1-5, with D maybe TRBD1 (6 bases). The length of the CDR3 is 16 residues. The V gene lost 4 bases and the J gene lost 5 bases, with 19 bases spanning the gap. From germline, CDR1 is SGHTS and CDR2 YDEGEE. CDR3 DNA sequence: TGTGCCAGCAGCCCCCGTTGGGGGCGAGATCATCAGCCCCAGCATTTT. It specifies CASSPRWGRDHQPQHF.

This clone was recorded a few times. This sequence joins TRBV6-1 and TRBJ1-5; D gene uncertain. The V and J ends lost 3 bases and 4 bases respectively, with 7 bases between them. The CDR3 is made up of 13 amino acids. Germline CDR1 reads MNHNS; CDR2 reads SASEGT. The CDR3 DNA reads TGTGCCAGCAGTGAGCACCTAAATCAGCCCCAGCATTTT. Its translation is CASSEHLNQPQHF.

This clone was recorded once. CDR3 in DNA: TGTGCCAGCAGTTACAGCAGGGGGGCCAATGAGCAGTTCTTC. It encodes CASSYSRGANEQFF. This chain links TRBV6-5 with TRBJ2-1; possible D gene TRBD1, 7 bases. V was cut by 2 bases and J by 6 bases, with 11 bases left in between. The CDR3 is 14 amino acids. Germline V lookup: CDR1 MNHEY, CDR2 SVGAGI.

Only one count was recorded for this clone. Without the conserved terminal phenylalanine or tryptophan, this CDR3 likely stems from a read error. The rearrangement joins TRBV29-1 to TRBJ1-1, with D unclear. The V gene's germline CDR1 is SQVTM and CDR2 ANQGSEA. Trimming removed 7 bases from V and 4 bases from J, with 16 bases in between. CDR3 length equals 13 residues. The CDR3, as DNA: TGCAGCGGTTCCCGGGATCTGGGCACTGAAGCTTTCCTT. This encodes CSGSRDLGTEAFL.

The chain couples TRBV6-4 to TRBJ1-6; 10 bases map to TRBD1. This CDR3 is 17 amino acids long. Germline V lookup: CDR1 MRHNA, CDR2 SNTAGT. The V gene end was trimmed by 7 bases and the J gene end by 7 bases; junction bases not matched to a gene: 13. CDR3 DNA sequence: TGTGCCAGCAAGACTCCGGGACAGGGGAGGAGGAATTCACCCCTCCACTTT. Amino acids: CASKTPGQGRRNSPLHF.

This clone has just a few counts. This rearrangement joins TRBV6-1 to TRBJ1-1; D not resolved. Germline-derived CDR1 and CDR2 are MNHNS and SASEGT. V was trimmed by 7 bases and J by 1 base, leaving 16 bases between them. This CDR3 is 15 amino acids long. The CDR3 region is CASTNSSRGNTEAFF. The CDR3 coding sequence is TGTGCCAGCACTAACTCAAGCCGGGGGAACACTGAAGCTTTCTTT.

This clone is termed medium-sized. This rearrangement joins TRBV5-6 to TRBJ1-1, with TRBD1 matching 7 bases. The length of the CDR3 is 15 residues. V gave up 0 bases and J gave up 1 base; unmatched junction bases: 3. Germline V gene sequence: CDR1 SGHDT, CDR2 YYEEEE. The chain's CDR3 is CASSLADRANTEAFF. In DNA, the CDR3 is TGTGCCAGCAGCTTGGCTGACAGGGCGAACACTGAAGCTTTCTTT.

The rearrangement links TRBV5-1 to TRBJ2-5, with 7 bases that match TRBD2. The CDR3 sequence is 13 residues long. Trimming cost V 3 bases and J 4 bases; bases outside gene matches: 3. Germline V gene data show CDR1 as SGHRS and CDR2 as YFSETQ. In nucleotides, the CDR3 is TGCGCCAGCAGCTCCGGGGGGAGAGAGACCCAGTACTTC. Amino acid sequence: CASSSGGRETQYF.

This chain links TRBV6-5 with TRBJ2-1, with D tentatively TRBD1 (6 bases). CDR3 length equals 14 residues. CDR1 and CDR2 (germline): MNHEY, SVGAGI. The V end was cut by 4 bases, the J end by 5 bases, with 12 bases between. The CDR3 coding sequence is TGTGCCAGCAGTTTTAACAGGGTCGACAATGAGCAGTTCTTC. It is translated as CASSFNRVDNEQFF.

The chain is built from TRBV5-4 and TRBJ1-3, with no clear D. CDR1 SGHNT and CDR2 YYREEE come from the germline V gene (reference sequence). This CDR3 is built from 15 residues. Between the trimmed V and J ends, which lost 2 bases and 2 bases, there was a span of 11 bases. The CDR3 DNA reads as TGTGCCAGCAGCTTCATGGCCGGGGCTGGAAACACCATATATTTT. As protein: CASSFMAGAGNTIYF. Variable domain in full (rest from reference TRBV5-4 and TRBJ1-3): ETGVTQSPTHLIKTRGQQVTLRCSSQSGHNTVSWYQQALGQGPQFIFQYYREEENGRGNFPPRFSGLQFPNYSSELNVNALELDDSALYLCASSFMAGAGNTIYFGEGSWLTVV.

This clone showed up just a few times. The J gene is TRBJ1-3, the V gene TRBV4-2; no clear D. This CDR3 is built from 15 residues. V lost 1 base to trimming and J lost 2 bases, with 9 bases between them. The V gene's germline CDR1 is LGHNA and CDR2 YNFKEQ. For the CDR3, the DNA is TGTGCCAGCAGCCAAGTGGCCGGGGCTGGAAACACCATATATTTT. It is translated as CASSQVAGAGNTIYF.

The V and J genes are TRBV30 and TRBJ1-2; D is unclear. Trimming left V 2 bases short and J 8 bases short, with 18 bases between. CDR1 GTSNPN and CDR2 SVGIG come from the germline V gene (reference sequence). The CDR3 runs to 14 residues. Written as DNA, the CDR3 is TGTGCCTGGAGTCTAGGTCAGAACTTACGGGGCTACACCTTC. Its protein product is CAWSLGQNLRGYTF.

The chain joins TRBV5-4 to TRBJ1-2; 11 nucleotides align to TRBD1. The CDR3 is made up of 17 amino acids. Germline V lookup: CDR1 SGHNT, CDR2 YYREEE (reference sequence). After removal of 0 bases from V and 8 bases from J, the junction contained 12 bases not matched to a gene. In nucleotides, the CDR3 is TGTGCCAGCAGCTTGGGGGGAACAGGACAGGGGGCGTCGGGCTACACCTTC. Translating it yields CASSLGGTGQGASGYTF.

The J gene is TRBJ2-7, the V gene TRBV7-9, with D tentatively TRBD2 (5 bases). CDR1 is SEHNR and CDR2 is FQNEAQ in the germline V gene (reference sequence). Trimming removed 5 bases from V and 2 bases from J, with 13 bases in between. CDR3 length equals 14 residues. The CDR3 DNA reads TGTGCCAGCAGCCCGCCAACGGGGACCTACGAGCAGTACTTC. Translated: CASSPPTGTYEQYF.

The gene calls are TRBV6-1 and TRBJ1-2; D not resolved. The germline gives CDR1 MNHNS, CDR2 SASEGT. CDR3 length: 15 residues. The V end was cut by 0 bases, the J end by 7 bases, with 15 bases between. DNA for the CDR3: TGTGCCAGCAGTGAAGCTACCCCCCGAGGGAGTGGCTACACCTTC. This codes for CASSEATPRGSGYTF.

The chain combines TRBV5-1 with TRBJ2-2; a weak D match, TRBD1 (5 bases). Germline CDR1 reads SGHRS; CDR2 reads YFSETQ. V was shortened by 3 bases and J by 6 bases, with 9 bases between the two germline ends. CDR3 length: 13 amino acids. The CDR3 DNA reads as TGCGCCAGCAGCTCGGACATATCCGGGGAGCTGTTTTTT. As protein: CASSSDISGELFF.

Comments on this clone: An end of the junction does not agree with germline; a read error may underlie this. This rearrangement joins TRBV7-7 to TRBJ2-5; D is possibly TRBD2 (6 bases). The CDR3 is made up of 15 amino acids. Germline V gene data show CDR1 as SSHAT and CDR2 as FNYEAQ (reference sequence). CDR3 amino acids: CASSPVGGLQETQYF. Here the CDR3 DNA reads TGTGCTAGCAGCCCCGTGGGGGGACTCCAAGAGACCCAGTACTTC.

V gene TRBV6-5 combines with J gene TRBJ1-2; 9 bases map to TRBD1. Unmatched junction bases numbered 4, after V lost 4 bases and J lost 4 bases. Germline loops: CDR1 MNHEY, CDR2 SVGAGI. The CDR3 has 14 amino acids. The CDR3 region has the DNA TGTGCCAGCAGTTTCGACAGGGGGGCCTATGGCTACACCTTC. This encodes CASSFDRGAYGYTF.

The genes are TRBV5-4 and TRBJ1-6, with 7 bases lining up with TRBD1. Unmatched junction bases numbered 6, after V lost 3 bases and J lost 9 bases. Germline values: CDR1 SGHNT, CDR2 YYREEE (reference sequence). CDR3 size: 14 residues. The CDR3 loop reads CASSSTGYPSPLHF. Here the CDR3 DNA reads TGTGCCAGCAGCTCGACAGGGTACCCTTCACCCCTCCACTTT.

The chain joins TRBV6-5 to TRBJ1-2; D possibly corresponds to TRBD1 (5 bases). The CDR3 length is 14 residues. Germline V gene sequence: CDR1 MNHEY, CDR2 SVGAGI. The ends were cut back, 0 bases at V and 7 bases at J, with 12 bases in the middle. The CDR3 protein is CASSYSPGISGYTF. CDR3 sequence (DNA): TGTGCCAGCAGTTACTCCCCAGGGATTTCTGGCTACACCTTC.

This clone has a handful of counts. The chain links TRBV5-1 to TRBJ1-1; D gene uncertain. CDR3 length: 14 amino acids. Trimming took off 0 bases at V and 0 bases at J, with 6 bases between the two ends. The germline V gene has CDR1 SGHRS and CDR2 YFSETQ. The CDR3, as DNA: TGCGCCAGCAGCTTGGGAGGGATGAACACTGAAGCTTTCTTT. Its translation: CASSLGGMNTEAFF. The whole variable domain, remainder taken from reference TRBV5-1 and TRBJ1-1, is KAGVTQTPRYLIKTRGQQVTLSCSPISGHRSVSWYQQTPGQGLQFLFEYFSETQRNKGNFPGRFSGRQFSNSRSEMNVSTLELGDSALYLCASSLGGMNTEAFFGQGTRLTVV.

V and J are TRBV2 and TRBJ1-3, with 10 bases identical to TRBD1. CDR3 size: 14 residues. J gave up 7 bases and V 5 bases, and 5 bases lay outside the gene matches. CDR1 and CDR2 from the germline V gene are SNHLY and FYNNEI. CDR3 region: CASSLTGGLNTIYF. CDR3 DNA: TGTGCCAGCAGTTTGACAGGGGGCCTCAACACCATATATTTT.

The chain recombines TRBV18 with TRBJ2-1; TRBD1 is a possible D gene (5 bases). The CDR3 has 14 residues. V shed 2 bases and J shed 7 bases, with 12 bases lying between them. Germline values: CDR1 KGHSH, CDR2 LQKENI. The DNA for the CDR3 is TGTGCCAGCTCACCAGGGGCCGGATGGAATGAGCAGTTCTTC. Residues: CASSPGAGWNEQFF.

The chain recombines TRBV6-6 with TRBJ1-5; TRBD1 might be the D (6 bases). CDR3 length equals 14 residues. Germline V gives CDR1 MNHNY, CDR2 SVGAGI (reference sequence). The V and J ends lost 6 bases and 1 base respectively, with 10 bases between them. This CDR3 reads CASSPDRSNQPQHF. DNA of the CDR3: TGTGCCAGCAGCCCGGACAGAAGCAATCAGCCCCAGCATTTT.

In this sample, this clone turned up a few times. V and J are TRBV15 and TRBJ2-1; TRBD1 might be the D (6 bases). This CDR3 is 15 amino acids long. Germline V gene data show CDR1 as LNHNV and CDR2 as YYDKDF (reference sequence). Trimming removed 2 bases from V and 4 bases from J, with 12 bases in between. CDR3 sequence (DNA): TGTGCCACCAGCAGATCGACAGGAACGTACAATGAGCAGTTCTTC. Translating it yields CATSRSTGTYNEQFF.

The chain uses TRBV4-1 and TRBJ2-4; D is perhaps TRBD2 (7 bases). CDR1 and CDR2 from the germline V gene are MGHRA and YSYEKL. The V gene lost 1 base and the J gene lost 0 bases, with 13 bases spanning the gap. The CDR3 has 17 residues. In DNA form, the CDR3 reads TGCGCCAGCAGCCAAGTTGGGCGGGGGCTAGCCAAAAACATTCAGTACTTC. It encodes CASSQVGRGLAKNIQYF.